The rows below give T cell receptor beta chains drawn from one sample of a study of response to subunit inactivated influenza vaccine. In TCRdb, the RT-PCR reads were re-called with MiXCR into one record per CDR3 protein. The table shows about 500,000 distinct CDR3 sequences, with 10% to 15% occurring only once. Sequences were derived from PBMCs from blood, sampled roughly 48 days after vaccination. All receptors derive from a man between 45 and 60 years old who received an inactivated influenza vaccine. Both conserved end residues are part of each CDR3. The order of the fields is CDR3 protein, CDR3 DNA, D gene, clone size, V gene, J gene. A D gene is named only where the DNA matches it firmly. Clone size appears in some rows only: once, few, many, or a class for an expanded clone.

CDR3 protein: CASSVGEGTGTGELFF
CDR3 DNA: TGTGCCAGCAGCGTAGGGGAAGGGACGGGCACCGGGGAGCTGTTTTTT
D gene: -
clone size: few
V gene: TRBV9
J gene: TRBJ2-2

CDR3 protein: CASSRPHPTDTQYF
CDR3 DNA: TGTGCCAGCAGTAGACCCCATCCCACAGATACGCAGTATTTT
D gene: -
clone size: -
V gene: TRBV6-1
J gene: TRBJ2-3

CDR3 protein: CASGGLALDTQYF
CDR3 DNA: TGTGCCAGCGGAGGACTAGCGTTAGATACGCAGTATTTT
D gene: TRBD2
clone size: few
V gene: TRBV7-8
J gene: TRBJ2-3

CDR3 protein: CAISDRGQFEQYF
CDR3 DNA: TGTGCCATCAGTGACCGGGGTCAATTTGAGCAGTACTTC
D gene: -
clone size: few
V gene: TRBV10-3
J gene: TRBJ2-7

CDR3 protein: CASSLGQGSTEAFF
CDR3 DNA: TGTGCCAGCAGCTTAGGCCAGGGGAGCACTGAAGCTTTCTTT
D gene: -
clone size: many
V gene: TRBV11-2
J gene: TRBJ1-1

CDR3 protein: CASSQAKRESYEQYF
CDR3 DNA: TGCGCCAGCAGCCAAGCCAAGCGGGAGAGCTACGAGCAGTACTTC
D gene: TRBD2
clone size: -
V gene: TRBV4-3
J gene: TRBJ2-7

CDR3 protein: CASSPRDYYGYTF
CDR3 DNA: TGTGCCAGTAGTCCCCGGGACTACTATGGCTACACCTTC
D gene: -
clone size: -
V gene: TRBV19
J gene: TRBJ1-2

CDR3 protein: CASSGQGSSGNTIYF
CDR3 DNA: TGTGCCAGCAGCGGACAGGGAAGCTCTGGAAACACCATATATTTT
D gene: TRBD1
clone size: few
V gene: TRBV9
J gene: TRBJ1-3

CDR3 protein: CASSLVVLAGPNEQFF
CDR3 DNA: TGTGCCAGCAGCTTGGTGGTACTAGCGGGGCCGAATGAGCAGTTCTTC
D gene: TRBD2
clone size: few
V gene: TRBV5-6
J gene: TRBJ2-1

CDR3 protein: CASSGGSGDTQYF
CDR3 DNA: TGCGCCAGCAGCGGGGGGAGCGGCGATACGCAGTATTTT
D gene: -
clone size: -
V gene: TRBV5-1
J gene: TRBJ2-3

CDR3 protein: CATRGGGGGTGELFF
CDR3 DNA: TGTGCCACCCGAGGGGGGGGAGGGGGCACCGGGGAGCTGTTTTTT
D gene: -
clone size: few
V gene: TRBV6-1
J gene: TRBJ2-2

CDR3 protein: CASSEAWGPYEQYF
CDR3 DNA: TGTGCCAGCAGTGAAGCCTGGGGGCCCTACGAGCAGTACTTC
D gene: -
clone size: few
V gene: TRBV6-1
J gene: TRBJ2-7

CDR3 protein: CASSGQGAVYEQYF
CDR3 DNA: TGCGCCAGCAGTGGACAGGGGGCAGTCTACGAGCAGTACTTC
D gene: TRBD1
clone size: -
V gene: TRBV10-1
J gene: TRBJ2-7

CDR3 protein: CSAVSGGVYYNEQFF
CDR3 DNA: TGCAGTGCCGTTAGCGGGGGGGTCTACTACAATGAGCAGTTCTTC
D gene: TRBD2
clone size: -
V gene: TRBV20-1
J gene: TRBJ2-1

CDR3 protein: CSPHRNANTEAFF
CDR3 DNA: TGCAGTCCTCACAGGAACGCGAACACTGAAGCTTTCTTT
D gene: -
clone size: -
V gene: TRBV20-1
J gene: TRBJ1-1

CDR3 protein: CASSQDWGTDTQYF
CDR3 DNA: TGCGCCAGCAGCCAAGACTGGGGGACGGATACGCAGTATTTT
D gene: -
clone size: few
V gene: TRBV4-3
J gene: TRBJ2-3

CDR3 protein: CATSRDYPGRGHEAFF
CDR3 DNA: TGTGCCACCAGCAGAGATTACCCCGGCAGGGGGCATGAAGCTTTCTTT
D gene: TRBD1
clone size: -
V gene: TRBV15
J gene: TRBJ1-1

CDR3 protein: CASSLREGQKETQYF
CDR3 DNA: TGTGCCAGCAGCTTACGGGAGGGCCAGAAAGAGACCCAGTACTTC
D gene: TRBD2
clone size: few
V gene: TRBV11-2
J gene: TRBJ2-5

CDR3 protein: CASSIASGTYNEQFF
CDR3 DNA: TGTGCCAGTAGTATAGCTAGCGGGACGTACAATGAGCAGTTCTTC
D gene: TRBD2
clone size: few
V gene: TRBV19
J gene: TRBJ2-1

CDR3 protein: CASGWGAGAWNEQFF
CDR3 DNA: TGTGCCAGCGGTTGGGGCGCGGGGGCGTGGAATGAGCAGTTCTTC
D gene: -
clone size: -
V gene: TRBV12-3/TRBV12-4
J gene: TRBJ2-1

CDR3 protein: CASSGLTSGRVYEQFF
CDR3 DNA: TGTGCCAGCAGCGGCTTAACTAGCGGGAGAGTCTATGAGCAGTTCTTC
D gene: TRBD2
clone size: few
V gene: TRBV9
J gene: TRBJ2-1

CDR3 protein: CASSPPGRNEQFF
CDR3 DNA: TGTGCCAGCAGTCCCCCTGGGCGTAACGAGCAGTTCTTC
D gene: -
clone size: -
V gene: TRBV28
J gene: TRBJ2-1

CDR3 protein: CASSLGQATYEQYF
CDR3 DNA: TGTGCCAGCAGTTTGGGACAGGCCACCTACGAGCAGTACTTC
D gene: TRBD1
clone size: few
V gene: TRBV12-3/TRBV12-4
J gene: TRBJ2-7

CDR3 protein: CASSLAGSPLHF
CDR3 DNA: TGTGCCAGCAGTTTGGCGGGGTCACCCCTCCACTTT
D gene: -
clone size: -
V gene: TRBV28
J gene: TRBJ1-6

CDR3 protein: CASSDGRGDGYTF
CDR3 DNA: TGTGCCAGCAGTGACGGACGGGGAGACGGCTACACCTTC
D gene: -
clone size: once
V gene: TRBV2
J gene: TRBJ1-2

CDR3 protein: CASSLRPTGTDTQYF
CDR3 DNA: TGCGCCAGCAGTTTACGACCAACAGGCACAGATACGCAGTATTTT
D gene: -
clone size: few
V gene: TRBV27
J gene: TRBJ2-3

CDR3 protein: CASSLVSPHEQYF
CDR3 DNA: TGTGCCAGCAGCTTGGTCTCGCCCCACGAGCAGTACTTC
D gene: -
clone size: few
V gene: TRBV5-5
J gene: TRBJ2-7

CDR3 protein: CASSYEDGPTYEQYF
CDR3 DNA: TGTGCCAGCAGTTACGAAGACGGCCCTACCTACGAGCAGTACTTC
D gene: -
clone size: few
V gene: TRBV6-5
J gene: TRBJ2-7

CDR3 protein: CASSAGSQGFGYTF
CDR3 DNA: TGTGCCAGCAGCGCTGGGTCTCAGGGGTTTGGCTACACCTTC
D gene: -
clone size: many
V gene: TRBV12-3/TRBV12-4
J gene: TRBJ1-2

CDR3 protein: CASTGGAGNQPQHF
CDR3 DNA: TGTGCCAGCACCGGGGGGGCTGGCAATCAGCCCCAGCATTTT
D gene: -
clone size: few
V gene: TRBV12-3/TRBV12-4
J gene: TRBJ1-5

CDR3 protein: CASSNIEYRNNEQFF
CDR3 DNA: TGTGCCAGCAGCAATATCGAGTATAGGAACAATGAGCAGTTCTTC
D gene: -
clone size: -
V gene: TRBV21-1
J gene: TRBJ2-1

CDR3 protein: CASSSTHQPQHF
CDR3 DNA: TGTGCCAGCAGCTCGACCCATCAGCCCCAGCATTTT
D gene: -
clone size: -
V gene: TRBV5-6
J gene: TRBJ1-5

CDR3 protein: CASSYTGTTYEQYF
CDR3 DNA: TGTGCCAGCAGTTACACAGGGACCACCTACGAGCAGTACTTC
D gene: -
clone size: many
V gene: TRBV6-5
J gene: TRBJ2-7